This T cell receptor (beta chain) stems from a study of CD8+ T cells in alopecia areata. Findings and caveats of the study: Patients shared TCRs less clearly than mice did, possibly owing to HLA. Sequenced scalp T cells also include alphabeta T cells resident in normal skin.

Notes on this clone: The antigen is not known.

Germline CDR1 GTSNPN, CDR2 SVGIG (reference sequence). V dropped 3 bases and J dropped 3 bases, with 6 bases sitting between them. This CDR3 spans 12 amino acids. Extraction and reverse transcription of RNA yielded cDNA as the sequencing template. The table came from immunoSEQ multiplex PCR; TCRdb's copy has only in-frame clones and leaves some out. This table holds about 200,000 clones, more than 50% found once. The chain carries TRBV30 and TRBJ1-3, with no clear D. Material for sequencing was CD8+ T cells sorted from blood. This receptor was obtained from a human donor in good health. The CDR3, as DNA: TGTGCCTGGAGCCCCCTTGGAAACACCATATATTTT. It yields the protein CAWSPLGNTIYF.